This is a list of T cell receptor beta chains from one sample in a study of spatial heterogeneity in lung cancer. Via MiXCR, TCRdb re-called the 5' RACE reads, giving one row per CDR3 protein. This sample has 39,000 or so distinct CDR3 sequences; 6% to 8% occur once, and the top ten carry around 30%. The sample consisted of PBMCs, taken at surgery. Every receptor here comes from a male donor with early-stage non-small cell lung cancer. CDR3s include the opening cysteine and the closing phenylalanine or tryptophan. Fields, in order: J gene, V gene, CDR3 length, clone size, D gene, CDR3 DNA, CDR3 protein. The D gene is left open where the match is weak. Clone size is shown for a subset of rows, as once, few, many or a class of expanded clone.

j_gene: TRBJ2-2
v_gene: TRBV24-1
len: 13
abundance: many
d_gene: -
CDR3nt: TGTGCCACCAGCAAATCGGGCACCGGGGAGCTGTTTTTT
CDR3aa: CATSKSGTGELFF

j_gene: TRBJ1-3
v_gene: TRBV20-1
len: 14
abundance: many
d_gene: TRBD1
CDR3nt: TGCAGTGCTAGGACCGGGACAGGGCGTGACACCATATATTTT
CDR3aa: CSARTGTGRDTIYF

j_gene: TRBJ1-5
v_gene: TRBV4-2
len: 15
abundance: many
d_gene: -
CDR3nt: TGTGCCAGCAGCCAAGATATGAGAGGAAATCAGCCCCAGCATTTT
CDR3aa: CASSQDMRGNQPQHF

j_gene: TRBJ2-3
v_gene: TRBV10-2
len: 15
abundance: many
d_gene: TRBD2
CDR3nt: TGCGCCAGCAGTGTTTGGCGGGGGGGCGCAGATACGCAGTATTTT
CDR3aa: CASSVWRGGADTQYF

j_gene: TRBJ1-2
v_gene: TRBV6-2/TRBV6-3
len: 16
abundance: many
d_gene: -
CDR3nt: TGTGCCAGCACCCCTTCTGGTCTGGGAAGTCACTATGGCTACACCTTC
CDR3aa: CASTPSGLGSHYGYTF

j_gene: TRBJ2-3
v_gene: TRBV7-8
len: 14
abundance: many
d_gene: TRBD1
CDR3nt: TGTGCCAGCAGCTCAAGACAGGGGACAGATACGCAGTATTTT
CDR3aa: CASSSRQGTDTQYF

j_gene: TRBJ2-7
v_gene: TRBV5-1
len: 15
abundance: many
d_gene: TRBD2
CDR3nt: TGCGCCAGCAGCCATACTAGCGGGGGGGCGTATGAGCAGTACTTC
CDR3aa: CASSHTSGGAYEQYF

j_gene: TRBJ1-2
v_gene: TRBV20-1
len: 13
abundance: many
d_gene: -
CDR3nt: TGCAGTGCAAGGGACATAGCTAACTATGGCTACACCTTC
CDR3aa: CSARDIANYGYTF

j_gene: TRBJ2-1
v_gene: TRBV19
len: 14
abundance: many
d_gene: TRBD2
CDR3nt: TGTGCCAGTAGGACTAGCGGGACCTACAATGAGCAGTTCTTC
CDR3aa: CASRTSGTYNEQFF

j_gene: TRBJ1-2
v_gene: TRBV6-5
len: 13
abundance: many
d_gene: TRBD1
CDR3nt: TGTGCCAGCAGCCGGGGACAGGGACTAGGAAACACCTTC
CDR3aa: CASSRGQGLGNTF

j_gene: TRBJ2-1
v_gene: TRBV29-1
len: 14
abundance: many
d_gene: -
CDR3nt: TGCAGCGCTTGGGCGGCTATCTCCTACAATGAGCAGTTCTTC
CDR3aa: CSAWAAISYNEQFF

j_gene: TRBJ2-3
v_gene: TRBV7-2
len: 15
abundance: many
d_gene: -
CDR3nt: TGTGCCAGCAGCTCGACTAGTTCTAGCACAGATACGCAGTATTTT
CDR3aa: CASSSTSSSTDTQYF

j_gene: TRBJ1-5
v_gene: TRBV18
len: 15
abundance: -
d_gene: TRBD1
CDR3nt: TGTGCCAGCTCACCACCGGGACAGGGGGTTCAGCCCCAGCATTTT
CDR3aa: CASSPPGQGVQPQHF

j_gene: TRBJ1-5
v_gene: TRBV6-2/TRBV6-3
len: 13
abundance: many
d_gene: -
CDR3nt: TGTGCCAGCAAAGGAGGTGGCAATCAGCCCCAGCATTTT
CDR3aa: CASKGGGNQPQHF

j_gene: TRBJ1-1
v_gene: TRBV11-3
len: 13
abundance: -
d_gene: -
CDR3nt: TGTGCCAGCAGCATTCGACGGGACACTGAAGCTTTCTTT
CDR3aa: CASSIRRDTEAFF

j_gene: TRBJ1-1
v_gene: TRBV5-1
len: 15
abundance: many
d_gene: -
CDR3nt: TGCGCCAGCAGCTTCGGGGGCGGGATGAACACTGAAGCTTTCTTT
CDR3aa: CASSFGGGMNTEAFF

j_gene: TRBJ2-1
v_gene: TRBV9
len: 15
abundance: many
d_gene: TRBD2
CDR3nt: TGTGCCAGCAGCGCCACAAGCGGGGTTTATAATGAGCAGTTCTTC
CDR3aa: CASSATSGVYNEQFF

j_gene: TRBJ1-5
v_gene: TRBV9
len: 15
abundance: -
d_gene: -
CDR3nt: TGTGCCAGCAGCGTAGTGGAGGGGAAGGATCAGCCCCAGCATTTT
CDR3aa: CASSVVEGKDQPQHF

j_gene: TRBJ2-2
v_gene: TRBV6-6
len: 14
abundance: few
d_gene: -
CDR3nt: TGTGCCAGCAGTTTTGGGGGTACCACCGGGGAGCTGTTTTTT
CDR3aa: CASSFGGTTGELFF

j_gene: TRBJ2-5
v_gene: TRBV6-1
len: 14
abundance: few
d_gene: -
CDR3nt: TGTGCCAGCAGTTCCGGCTTACTCCAAGGGACCCAGTACTTC
CDR3aa: CASSSGLLQGTQYF

j_gene: TRBJ1-5
v_gene: TRBV6-5
len: 14
abundance: many
d_gene: -
CDR3nt: TGTGCCAGCAGTTACGATCCGGGTAATCAGCCCCAGCATTTT
CDR3aa: CASSYDPGNQPQHF

j_gene: TRBJ1-4
v_gene: TRBV5-1
len: 14
abundance: -
d_gene: -
CDR3nt: TGCGCCAGCAGCTCGACAGCAACTAATGAAAAACTGTTTTTT
CDR3aa: CASSSTATNEKLFF

j_gene: TRBJ2-3
v_gene: TRBV24-1
len: 12
abundance: many
d_gene: TRBD2
CDR3nt: TGTGCCTCAGCGGGAGTAGTCGATACGCAGTATTTT
CDR3aa: CASAGVVDTQYF

j_gene: TRBJ2-4
v_gene: TRBV7-2
len: 16
abundance: few
d_gene: TRBD2
CDR3nt: TGTGCCAGCAGCTTTACCGGGGGGGTAGCCAAAAACATTCAGTACTTC
CDR3aa: CASSFTGGVAKNIQYF

j_gene: TRBJ2-5
v_gene: TRBV9
len: 16
abundance: many
d_gene: TRBD2
CDR3nt: TGTGCCAGCAGCCTCCAAGCGGGAGGGATTCAAGAGACCCAGTACTTC
CDR3aa: CASSLQAGGIQETQYF

j_gene: TRBJ2-6
v_gene: TRBV6-6
len: 20
abundance: many
d_gene: TRBD2
CDR3nt: TGTGCCAGCAGTTACTCGAGGAGGGCGGGAGCGATCTCTGGGGCCAACGTCCTGACTTTC
CDR3aa: CASSYSRRAGAISGANVLTF

j_gene: TRBJ2-5
v_gene: TRBV28
len: 14
abundance: few
d_gene: -
CDR3nt: TGTGCCAGCAGTTTATCGGAGGGGGAAGAGACCCAGTACTTC
CDR3aa: CASSLSEGEETQYF

j_gene: TRBJ2-2
v_gene: TRBV27
len: 17
abundance: few
d_gene: TRBD2
CDR3nt: TGTGCCAGCAGTTTCTTACCCCCGGGACTAGGAGACGGGGAGCTGTTTTTT
CDR3aa: CASSFLPPGLGDGELFF